This TCR beta chain is drawn from a study of shared clonotypes between healthy human individuals. General observations from the study: Non-shared clonotypes had lower generation probabilities than those shared by all four donors. For sorted subsets, rarefaction showed incomplete sequencing despite large depth. Among donors, sharing of clonotypes was expected to be affected by sequencing depth.

Generated by immunoSEQ multiplex PCR, the TCRdb table keeps only in-frame clones and is missing some. This table holds about 1 million clones, roughly 75% found once. Each of the donors was a healthy adult who was HIV-negative and had not had a recent acute infection or vaccination. As regards this clone: Its antigen is still unknown.

The V end was cut by 2 bases, the J end by 2 bases, with 7 bases between. The CDR3 consists of 13 residues. Germline assignment: CDR1 SGHRS and CDR2 YFSETQ. This chain links TRBV5-1 with TRBJ1-2, with D possibly matching TRBD1 (6 bases). Sequenced input: memory CD4+ T cells sorted from blood. Described subset: CD45RA-negative fraction. The receptor was isolated from a man between 18 and 29 years old in good health. The CDR3 region has the DNA TGCGCCAGCAGCTTACAGGGAAACTATGGCTACACCTTC. Protein product: CASSLQGNYGYTF.